The TCR beta chain under discussion was sequenced for a study of cytomegalovirus exposure and HLA in healthy donors. Overall study results and limits: Solely CMV serostatus was available to characterize immune exposure.

In the PCR, 60 Vbeta and 13 Jbeta primers were used. The data were produced by immunoSEQ multiplex PCR, yet TCRdb's version contains in-frame clones alone and is incomplete. The sample contains around 140,000 clones, 70% to 85% of which appear only once. The CDR3 sequence is 15 residues long. V shed 2 bases, J shed 7 bases, and the junction held 6 bases outside the gene matches. Germline V lookup: CDR1 MRHNA, CDR2 SNTAGT. This clone was picked up one time. The antigen remains undetermined. The clonotype was recovered from a woman in her fifties or sixties in good health and CMV-seropositive. The sample consisted of PBMCs. This chain connects TRBV6-4 to TRBJ2-2; TRBD1 aligns across 8 bases. The CDR3 loop is CASSDGQGQGGELFF. CDR3 sequence (DNA): TGTGCCAGCAGTGACGGACAGGGTCAAGGCGGGGAGCTGTTTTTT.